These 24 T cell receptor beta chains originate from one sample sequenced in a study of T cell responses to AZD1222 COVID-19 vaccine. Generated by immunoSEQ multiplex PCR, the TCRdb table keeps only in-frame clones and is missing some. The sample records about 88,000 clones, under 95% being singletons. The material was peripheral blood, obtained on day 0 of MenACWY control vaccination. The receptors here all came from an adult in good health.

The chain is built from TRBV11-2 and TRBJ2-7, with D hard to call. The CDR3 length is 13 residues. Germline loops: CDR1 SGHAT, CDR2 FQNNGV. V gave up 1 base and J gave up 6 bases, with 10 bases separating them. Here the CDR3 DNA reads TGTGCCAGCAGCTTAGTAGAGCTCTTCGAGCAGTACTTC. Amino acid sequence: CASSLVELFEQYF.

V gene TRBV7-2 combines with J gene TRBJ2-1; D tentatively reads TRBD1 or TRBD2 (6 bases each). This CDR3 spans 11 amino acids. Germline V gene lookup returns CDR1 SGHTA and CDR2 FQGNSA. Deletions cut 1 base from V and 14 bases from J, with 9 bases between. CDR3 region: CASSLGGTKFF. CDR3 DNA: TGTGCCAGCAGCTTAGGCGGGACAAAGTTCTTC.

This chain uses TRBV9 with TRBJ2-3, with unresolved D. Trimming shortened V by 3 bases and J by 5 bases, and 19 bases separated the two germline ends. Germline values: CDR1 SGDLS, CDR2 YYNGEE. The CDR3 is 16 residues long. The CDR3 reads CASSAPENRRGDTQYF. The DNA for the CDR3 is TGTGCCAGCAGCGCCCCCGAGAATCGGCGTGGAGATACGCAGTATTTT.

J is TRBJ1-5 and V is TRBV6-2 or TRBV6-3, with TRBD1 as a possible D gene (5 bases). Germline V gives CDR1 MNHEY, CDR2 SVGEGT. This CDR3 spans 16 amino acids. V lost 0 bases to trimming and J lost 3 bases, with 12 bases between them. CDR3: CASSYSGPSLNQPQHF. The CDR3, as DNA: TGTGCCAGCAGTTACTCGGGGCCTAGCCTCAATCAGCCCCAGCATTTT.

V gene TRBV7-2 combines with J gene TRBJ1-4; TRBD1 agrees at 7 bases. V was clipped by 5 bases and J by 6 bases; unmatched bases: 9. Per germline, CDR1 SGHTA and CDR2 FQGNSA. The CDR3 totals 15 residues. The CDR3 sequence: CASSRQGGVYEKLFF. DNA of the CDR3: TGTGCCAGCAGCCGGCAGGGGGGCGTTTATGAAAAACTGTTTTTT.

The rearrangement uses TRBV7-2 and TRBJ1-3; D is perhaps TRBD1 (5 bases). V was cut by 5 bases and J by 3 bases, with 17 bases left in between. This CDR3 has 16 amino acids. Germline V CDR1 and CDR2: SGHTA, FQGNSA. This CDR3 reads CASSKPTGTNGNTIYF. For the CDR3, the DNA is TGTGCCAGCAGCAAACCGACCGGGACGAATGGAAACACCATATATTTT.

The J gene is TRBJ1-5, the V gene TRBV6-5; D not certain. Between the trimmed V and J ends, which lost 6 bases and 5 bases, there was a span of 11 bases. The germline CDR1 and CDR2 sequences are MNHEY and SVGAGI. The CDR3 is made up of 13 amino acids. For the CDR3, the DNA is TGTGCCAGCAGGATGACGAAGTATCAGCCCCAGCATTTT. Translating it yields CASRMTKYQPQHF.

Details on this clone: The junction shows a germline mismatch at one end, possibly a read error. V usage is TRBV19 and J usage is TRBJ1-5; weak D call: TRBD1 (5 bases). Germline V gene sequence: CDR1 LNHDA, CDR2 SQIVND (reference sequence). CDR3 length: 14 residues. CDR3 DNA: TGTGCCAGTAGTAGTCAGGGTAGCCATCAGCCCCAGCATTTT. Residues: CASSSQGSHQPQHF. Full variable domain (outside the CDR3, taken from reference TRBV19 and TRBJ1-5): DGGITQSPKYLFRKEGQNVTLSCEQNLNHDAMYWYRQDPGQGLRLIYYSQIVNDFQKGDIAEGYSVSREKKESFPLTVTSAQKNPTAFYLCASSSQGSHQPQHFGDGTRLSIL.

The chain couples TRBV4-1 to TRBJ1-1, with TRBD1 as a possible D gene (5 bases). CDR1 and CDR2 (germline): MGHRA, YSYEKL. The V and J ends lost 3 bases and 0 bases respectively, with 26 bases between them. The CDR3 runs to 20 residues. The CDR3 coding sequence is TGCGCCAGCAGCCAGGAAAAGCACGGGGGATTCATGATCGTGAACACTGAAGCTTTCTTT. It encodes CASSQEKHGGFMIVNTEAFF.

The chain uses TRBV28 and TRBJ2-1, with D possibly matching TRBD2 (6 bases). CDR1 is MDHEN and CDR2 is SYDVKM in the germline V gene. This CDR3 region has 14 residues. Trimming stripped 4 bases from V and 5 bases from J, with 12 bases between. CDR3 sequence reads: CASSSAGLHNEQFF. CDR3 nucleotide sequence: TGTGCCAGCAGTTCGGCGGGACTCCACAATGAGCAGTTCTTC. The entire variable domain, with the rest obtained from reference TRBV28 and TRBJ2-1, is as follows: DVKVTQSSRYLVKRTGEKVFLECVQDMDHENMFWYRQDPGLGLRLIYFSYDVKMKEKGDIPEGYSVSREKKERFSLILESASTNQTSMYLCASSSAGLHNEQFFGPGTRLTVL.

This chain joins TRBV3-1 (or the pseudogene TRBV3-2) and TRBJ2-7; TRBD1 might be the D (6 bases). Deletions cut 5 bases from V and 1 base from J, with 12 bases between. The V gene's germline CDR1 is LGHDT and CDR2 YNNKEL (reference sequence). CDR3 length equals 14 residues. The CDR3 bases are TGTGCCAGCAGCTCACAGGGCCGGTCCTACGAGCAGTACTTC. Protein product: CASSSQGRSYEQYF.

The rearrangement uses TRBV3-1 (or the pseudogene TRBV3-2) and TRBJ2-1; 9 bases match TRBD2. CDR3 size: 15 residues. Germline CDR1 reads LGHDT; CDR2 reads YNNKEL (reference sequence). V dropped 5 bases and J dropped 2; count of bases not matched to a gene: 4. The CDR3 spells CASSRAGGPYNEQFF. The CDR3 region has the DNA TGTGCCAGCAGCAGAGCGGGGGGCCCCTACAATGAGCAGTTCTTC.

The rearrangement links TRBV5-4 to TRBJ2-5; 8 nucleotides agree with TRBD1. The germline CDR1 and CDR2 sequences are SGHNT and YYREEE (reference sequence). The CDR3 contains 15 residues. V gave up 4 bases and J gave up 3 bases; unmatched junction bases: 8. CDR3: CASSKQGGFEETQYF. The DNA for the CDR3 is TGTGCCAGCAGCAAACAGGGGGGTTTTGAAGAGACCCAGTACTTC.

V gene TRBV6-5 combines with J gene TRBJ1-3, with 10 bases matching TRBD1. Germline V CDR1 and CDR2: MNHEY, SVGAGI. V lost 2 bases, J lost 1 base, and 2 bases stayed unmatched. The CDR3 covers 16 residues. CDR3 sequence reads: CASSYGTGESGNTIYF. The CDR3 DNA sequence: TGTGCCAGCAGTTACGGGACAGGGGAGTCTGGAAACACCATATATTTT.

The chain combines TRBV27 with TRBJ2-2, with TRBD2 matching over 11 bases. The CDR3 sequence is 13 residues long. V lost 8 bases and J lost 10; bases outside the gene matches: 6. CDR1 and CDR2 from the germline V gene are MNHEY and SMNVEV (reference sequence). The CDR3 DNA is TGTGCCAGCGCGGGACTAGCGGTTCCGGAGCTGTTTTTT. This encodes CASAGLAVPELFF.

This chain links TRBV11-3 with TRBJ2-2, with D maybe TRBD1 (5 bases). The CDR3 runs to 12 residues. Trimming pared 5 bases from V and 15 bases from J, leaving 16 bases between. Germline V CDR1 and CDR2: SGHNT, YENEEA. The CDR3 region is CASSPQSLGVFF. For the CDR3, the DNA is TGTGCCAGCAGCCCCCAGAGCCTAGGGGTGTTTTTT.

The chain employs TRBV7-9 and TRBJ1-1, with D possibly TRBD1 on 5 matching bases. Trimming took off 3 bases at V and 4 bases at J, with 9 bases between the two ends. Germline-derived CDR1 and CDR2 are SEHNR and FQNEAQ (reference sequence). CDR3 length equals 13 residues. CDR3 residues: CASSFWQGTEAFF. The CDR3 nucleotides read TGTGCCAGCAGCTTCTGGCAGGGCACTGAAGCTTTCTTT.

The chain employs TRBV3-1 (or the pseudogene TRBV3-2) and TRBJ1-1, with D possibly matching TRBD1 (5 bases). The V and J ends lost 0 bases and 1 base respectively, with 9 bases between them. The CDR3 length is 15 residues. Germline V gives CDR1 LGHDT, CDR2 YNNKEL (reference sequence). The CDR3 nucleotides are TGTGCCAGCAGCCAAGACGGGGGGTGGAACACTGAAGCTTTCTTT. Translating it yields CASSQDGGWNTEAFF.

This chain joins TRBV7-2 and TRBJ1-6; D is unclear. CDR1 and CDR2 from the germline V gene are SGHTA and FQGNSA. This CDR3 comprises 14 residues. The V and J ends lost 1 base and 6 bases respectively, with 7 bases between them. The DNA of the CDR3 is TGTGCCAGCAGCTTAGAGGCGGGTAATTCACCCCTCCACTTT. It specifies CASSLEAGNSPLHF.

V and J are TRBV19 and TRBJ1-4; D gene unclear. The CDR3 totals 15 residues. CDR1 is LNHDA, CDR2 SQIVND, per germline (reference sequence). V lost 0 bases to trimming and J lost 6 bases, with 11 bases between them. The CDR3 loop is CASSIEPHQDEKLFF. The CDR3 nucleotides are TGTGCCAGTAGTATAGAGCCGCATCAGGATGAAAAACTGTTTTTT.

DNA of the CDR3: TGTGCCAGTAGTATTTCGGGTGAGAGCAATCAGCCCCAGCATTTT. It is translated as CASSISGESNQPQHF. This sequence joins TRBV19 and TRBJ1-5; D remains ambiguous. Per germline, CDR1 LNHDA and CDR2 SQIVND (reference sequence). The CDR3 totals 15 residues. Trimming cost V 3 bases and J 1 base, with 10 bases left between them.

The rearrangement uses TRBV3-1 (or the pseudogene TRBV3-2) and TRBJ2-1, with unresolved D. The germline V gene has CDR1 LGHDT and CDR2 YNNKEL (reference sequence). The CDR3 has 17 residues. Trimming removed 1 base at V and 3 bases at J, with 16 bases between. In nucleotides, the CDR3 is TGTGCCAGCAGCCAAGCTGACGGCTGGCGCGACTACAATGAGCAGTTCTTC. This sequence encodes CASSQADGWRDYNEQFF.

The chain links TRBV5-1 to TRBJ2-2; D is unclear. Germline loops: CDR1 SGHRS, CDR2 YFSETQ. V lost 0 bases and J 8 bases, leaving 8 bases between the germline ends. This CDR3 region has 13 residues. CDR3 DNA sequence: TGCGCCAGCAGCTTGGGGTACAGTGGGGAGCTGTTTTTT. Protein product: CASSLGYSGELFF.

The rearrangement links TRBV6-7 to TRBJ2-2, with D maybe TRBD2 (5 bases). TRBV6-7 is recorded as an ORF, its role being uncertain. CDR3 length equals 17 residues. Between the trimmed V and J ends, which lost 6 bases and 0 bases, there was a span of 17 bases. For the CDR3, the DNA is TGTGCCAGCAGCCCGGCGTACCGGGGAACGAACACCGGGGAGCTGTTTTTT. Translation: CASSPAYRGTNTGELFF.